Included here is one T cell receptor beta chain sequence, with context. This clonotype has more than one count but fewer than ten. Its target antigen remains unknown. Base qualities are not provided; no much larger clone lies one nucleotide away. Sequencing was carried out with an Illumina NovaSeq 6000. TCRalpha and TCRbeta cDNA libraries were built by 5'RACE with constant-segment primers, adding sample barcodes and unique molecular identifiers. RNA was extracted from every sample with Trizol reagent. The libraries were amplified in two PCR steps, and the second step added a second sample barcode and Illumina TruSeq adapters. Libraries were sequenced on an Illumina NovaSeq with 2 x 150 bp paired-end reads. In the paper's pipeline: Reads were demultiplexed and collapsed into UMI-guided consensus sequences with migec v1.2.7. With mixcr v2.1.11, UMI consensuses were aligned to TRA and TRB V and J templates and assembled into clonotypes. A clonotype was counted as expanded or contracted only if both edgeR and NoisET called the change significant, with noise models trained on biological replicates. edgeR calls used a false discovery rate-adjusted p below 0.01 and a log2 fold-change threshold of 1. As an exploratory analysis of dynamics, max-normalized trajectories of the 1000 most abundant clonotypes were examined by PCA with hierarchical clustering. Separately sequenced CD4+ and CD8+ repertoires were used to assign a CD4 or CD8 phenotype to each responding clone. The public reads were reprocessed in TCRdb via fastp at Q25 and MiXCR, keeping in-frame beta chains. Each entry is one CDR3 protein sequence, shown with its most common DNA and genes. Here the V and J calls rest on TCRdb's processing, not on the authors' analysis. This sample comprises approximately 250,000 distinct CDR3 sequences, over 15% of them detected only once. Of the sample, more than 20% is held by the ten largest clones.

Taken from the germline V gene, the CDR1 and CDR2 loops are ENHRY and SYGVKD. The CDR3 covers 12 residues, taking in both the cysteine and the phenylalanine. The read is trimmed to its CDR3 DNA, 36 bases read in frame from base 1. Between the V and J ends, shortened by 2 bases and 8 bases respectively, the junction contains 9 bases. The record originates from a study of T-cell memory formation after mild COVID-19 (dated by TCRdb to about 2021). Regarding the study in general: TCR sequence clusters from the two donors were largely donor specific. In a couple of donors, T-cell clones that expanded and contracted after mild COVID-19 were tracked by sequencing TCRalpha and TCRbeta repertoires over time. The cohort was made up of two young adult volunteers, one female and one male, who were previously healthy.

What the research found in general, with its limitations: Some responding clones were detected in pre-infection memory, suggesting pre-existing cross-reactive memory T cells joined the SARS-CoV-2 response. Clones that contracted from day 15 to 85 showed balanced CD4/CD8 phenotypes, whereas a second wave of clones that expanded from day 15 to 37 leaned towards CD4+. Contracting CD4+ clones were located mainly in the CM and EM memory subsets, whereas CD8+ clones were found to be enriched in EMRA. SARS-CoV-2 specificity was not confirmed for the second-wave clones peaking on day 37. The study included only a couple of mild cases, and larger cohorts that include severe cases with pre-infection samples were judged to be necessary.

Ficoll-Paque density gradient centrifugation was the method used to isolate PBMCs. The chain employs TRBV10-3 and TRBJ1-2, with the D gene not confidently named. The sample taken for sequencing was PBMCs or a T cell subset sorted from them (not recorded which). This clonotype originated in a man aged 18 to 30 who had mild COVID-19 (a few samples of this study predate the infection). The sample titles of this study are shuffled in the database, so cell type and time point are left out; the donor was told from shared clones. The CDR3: CAISEHREGYTF. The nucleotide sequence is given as TGTGCCATCAGTGAGCACAGAGAGGGCTACACCTTC.